This T cell receptor (beta chain) was profiled in a study of T cell changes during pregnancy in multiple sclerosis (dated by TCRdb to about 2019). Study-wide context: The study looked at changes in the T cell repertoire across pregnancy in women with multiple sclerosis.

The library was obtained by the immunoSEQ multiplex PCR assay. The source is immuneACCESS, and TCRdb retained only in-frame sequences with V and J called. Part of the clones is not carried over; for the studies checked, unresolved V genes explain less than half of this, and the remainder is unexplained. Recorded for this sample are under 95,000 clones; 80% to 95% of them occurred a single time. The ten largest account for about 2% of the sample. Regarding this clone: Its target antigen remains unknown. One base away there is no much larger clone; base qualities are not given.

Trimming removed 3 bases from V and 6 bases from J; the gene matches leave 9 bases unexplained. From the germline V gene (reference sequence), CDR1 is LNHNV and CDR2 is YYDKDF. Inclusive of the bounding cysteine and phenylalanine, the CDR3 is 16 residues long. Only CDR3 DNA is held: 48 bases, read in frame from base 1. The chain uses TRBV15 and TRBJ1-5; 9 of the junction bases match TRBD1. Sample: peripheral blood, taken in the second trimester of pregnancy. This receptor was taken from a female donor with multiple sclerosis, enrolled in a pregnancy study. The nucleotide sequence reads TGTGCCACCAGCAGGCAAAAACAGGGGGCGGTTCAGCCCCAGCATTTT. This codes for CATSRQKQGAVQPQHF.